This is a list of T cell receptor beta chains from one sample in a study of OX40 agonist ivuxolimab in advanced cancers. The assay was immunoSEQ multiplex PCR, and TCRdb's table has in-frame clones only and misses some. The sample shows 65,000 to 70,000 clones, over 75% of them seen only once. The sequences come from CD4+ or CD8+ T cells sorted from blood, collected in a trial of the OX40 agonist ivuxolimab. Every receptor here comes from an adult with an advanced solid tumor such as melanoma, head and neck, liver or kidney cancer. The CDR3 runs from the conserved cysteine through the conserved F or W. A D gene is named only where the DNA matches it firmly. Not every row has a clone size; where given, it reads once, few, many or a size class.

V: TRBV15; D: -; size: -; J: TRBJ2-3; CDR3: CATSIRSRGTTDTQYF; DNA: TGTGCCACCAGCATTCGGTCGCGGGGGACAACAGATACGCAGTATTTT
V: TRBV11-3; D: -; size: -; J: TRBJ1-5; CDR3: CASSPLGVWQPQHF; DNA: TGTGCCAGCAGCCCCTTGGGGGTCTGGCAGCCCCAGCATTTT
V: TRBV27; D: TRBD1; size: -; J: TRBJ1-6; CDR3: CATKRPTGANSPLHF; DNA: TGTGCCACCAAACGCCCGACAGGGGCGAATTCACCCCTCCACTTT
V: TRBV6-5; D: -; size: -; J: TRBJ1-1; CDR3: CASSPPSGKTEAFF; DNA: TGTGCCAGCAGCCCCCCCTCGGGAAAAACTGAAGCTTTCTTT
V: TRBV6-1; D: -; size: -; J: TRBJ2-2; CDR3: CASSGQLQGTGELFF; DNA: TGTGCCAGCAGTGGCCAACTACAGGGTACGGGGGAGCTGTTTTTT
V: TRBV10-3; D: -; size: once; J: TRBJ1-2; CDR3: CAISERDSSFGYTF; DNA: TGTGCCATCAGTGAGAGGGACTCTTCATTCGGCTACACCTTC
V: TRBV9; D: -; size: -; J: TRBJ1-1; CDR3: CASSVAMKGTEAFF; DNA: TGTGCCAGCAGCGTAGCTATGAAAGGAACTGAAGCTTTCTTT
V: TRBV15; D: -; size: -; J: TRBJ2-3; CDR3: CATSRAGQRGDTQYF; DNA: TGTGCCACCAGCAGAGCTGGGCAGAGAGGGGATACGCAGTATTTT
V: TRBV14; D: -; size: -; J: TRBJ2-3; CDR3: CASSHAGESTDTQYF; DNA: TGTGCCAGCAGCCACGCCGGGGAGAGCACAGATACGCAGTATTTT
V: TRBV6-6; D: TRBD1; size: once; J: TRBJ1-1; CDR3: CASRDRATDTEAFF; DNA: TGTGCCAGCAGGGACAGGGCGACCGACACTGAAGCTTTCTTT
V: TRBV5-1; D: -; size: few; J: TRBJ2-1; CDR3: CASGNGGLNGQFF; DNA: TGCGCCAGCGGCAATGGAGGGCTGAATGGGCAGTTCTTC
V: TRBV4-1; D: TRBD1; size: -; J: TRBJ1-6; CDR3: CASSLSDRGLNNSPLHF; DNA: TGCGCCAGCAGCTTATCGGACAGGGGGTTAAATAATTCACCCCTCCACTTT
V: TRBV5-1; D: TRBD1; size: -; J: TRBJ1-6; CDR3: CASSYRQGEGSPLHF; DNA: TGCGCCAGCAGCTACCGACAGGGGGAGGGCTCACCCCTCCACTTT
V: TRBV4-1; D: -; size: once; J: TRBJ1-1; CDR3: CASSLTSTEAFF; DNA: TGCGCCAGCAGCCTCACGTCGACTGAAGCTTTCTTT
V: TRBV5-4; D: TRBD2; size: -; J: TRBJ2-5; CDR3: CASSFPGGPGETQYF; DNA: TGTGCCAGCAGCTTCCCGGGGGGGCCGGGGGAGACCCAGTACTTC
V: TRBV27; D: -; size: -; J: TRBJ2-2; CDR3: CASTPGPNTGELFF; DNA: TGTGCCAGCACCCCGGGGCCGAACACCGGGGAGCTGTTTTTT
V: TRBV7-7; D: TRBD2; size: -; J: TRBJ2-3; CDR3: CASSPGSGPQDTQYF; DNA: TGTGCTAGCAGCCCAGGTAGCGGGCCCCAAGATACGCAGTATTTT
V: TRBV11-3; D: TRBD2; size: -; J: TRBJ2-3; CDR3: CASSPTSGGKERTDTQYF; DNA: TGTGCCAGCAGCCCAACTAGCGGGGGAAAAGAACGCACAGATACGCAGTATTTT
V: TRBV9; D: -; size: -; J: TRBJ2-2; CDR3: CASSVGVGGYTNTGELFF; DNA: TGTGCCAGCAGCGTAGGGGTAGGGGGGTACACGAACACCGGGGAGCTGTTTTTT
V: TRBV5-1; D: TRBD2; size: -; J: TRBJ2-2; CDR3: CASSLAGGPNTGELFF; DNA: TGCGCCAGCAGCTTGGCGGGGGGGCCGAACACCGGGGAGCTGTTTTTT
V: TRBV30; D: -; size: -; J: TRBJ1-2; CDR3: CAWERQRPYGYTF; DNA: TGTGCCTGGGAACGACAGAGACCGTATGGCTACACCTTC
V: TRBV19; D: TRBD1; size: -; J: TRBJ2-4; CDR3: CAIIKGQPLAKNIQYF; DNA: TGTGCCATTATTAAGGGACAGCCACTAGCCAAAAACATTCAGTACTTC
V: TRBV30; D: -; size: -; J: TRBJ1-3; CDR3: CAWSVGRAGNTIYF; DNA: TGTGCCTGGAGTGTAGGCAGGGCTGGAAACACCATATATTTT
V: TRBV6-1; D: -; size: -; J: TRBJ2-7; CDR3: CASSEGVGRSTQYEQYF; DNA: TGTGCCAGCAGTGAAGGTGTCGGGAGATCCACACAATACGAGCAGTACTTC
V: TRBV11-3; D: TRBD1; size: -; J: TRBJ2-7; CDR3: CASSHGERGPYEQYF; DNA: TGTGCCAGCAGCCATGGCGAGAGGGGGCCCTACGAGCAGTACTTC
V: TRBV5-1; D: -; size: -; J: TRBJ1-2; CDR3: CASSSASRSSDGYTF; DNA: TGCGCCAGCAGCTCAGCATCCAGGAGCTCCGATGGCTACACCTTC
V: TRBV25-1; D: TRBD2; size: -; J: TRBJ2-3; CDR3: CASRGGVWTDTQYF; DNA: TGTGCCAGCAGGGGGGGGGTTTGGACAGATACGCAGTATTTT
V: TRBV10-3; D: -; size: few; J: TRBJ1-1; CDR3: CAISESGGVAFF; DNA: TGTGCCATCAGTGAGTCCGGGGGGGTAGCTTTCTTT